Below, 7 T cell receptor beta chains from the same sample are listed, as sequenced in a study of blood T cell repertoires in COVID-19. The table came from immunoSEQ multiplex PCR; TCRdb's copy has only in-frame clones and leaves some out. The top ten clones hold 6% of a sample with some 200,000 clones, more than 75% of them seen once. Sequenced input: peripheral blood. The receptors derive from a man aged 40-49 years with active or convalescent COVID-19.

The gene calls are TRBV28 and TRBJ1-5; D might be TRBD1 (5 bases). CDR3 size: 17 residues. CDR1 is MDHEN, CDR2 SYDVKM, per germline. The V and J ends lost 4 bases and 4 bases respectively, with 20 bases between them. CDR3 amino acids: CASSSPGGSDKNQPQHF. In nucleotides, the CDR3 is TGTGCCAGCAGTTCCCCCGGGGGGTCCGACAAGAATCAGCCCCAGCATTTT.

The rearrangement links TRBV19 to TRBJ1-5; D is perhaps TRBD1 (6 bases). From germline, CDR1 is LNHDA and CDR2 SQIVND (reference sequence). Trimming cost V 6 bases and J 9 bases, with 18 bases left between them. CDR3 size: 14 residues. This CDR3 is CASSPGHLNGPQHF. The DNA of the CDR3 is TGTGCCAGTAGCCCGGGACACCTGAATGGGCCCCAGCATTTT. Supplemented by reference TRBV19 and TRBJ1-5, the full variable domain reads DGGITQSPKYLFRKEGQNVTLSCEQNLNHDAMYWYRQDPGQGLRLIYYSQIVNDFQKGDIAEGYSVSREKKESFPLTVTSAQKNPTAFYLCASSPGHLNGPQHFGDGTRLSIL.

The V call is TRBV7-9, the J call TRBJ2-1, with 7 bases matching TRBD1. The ends lost 5 bases at V and 0 bases at J; junction bases unmatched: 10. Looked up from germline, CDR1 is SEHNR and CDR2 is FQNEAQ (reference sequence). This CDR3 is 17 amino acids long. CDR3 amino acids: CASSPQQGTSSYNEQFF. The CDR3 nucleotides are TGTGCCAGCAGCCCCCAACAGGGGACGAGCTCCTACAATGAGCAGTTCTTC. Based on the CDR3 plus reference TRBV7-9 and TRBJ2-1, the full variable domain is DTGVSQNPRHKITKRGQNVTFRCDPISEHNRLYWYRQTLGQGPEFLTYFQNEAQLEKSRLLSDRFSAERPKGSFSTLEIQRTEQGDSAMYLCASSPQQGTSSYNEQFFGPGTRLTVL.

The V call is TRBV11-1, the J call TRBJ1-1; D may be TRBD1 (5 bases). Germline assignment: CDR1 SGHAT and CDR2 FQDESV (reference sequence). V was shortened by 10 bases and J by 5 bases, with 17 bases between the two germline ends. CDR3 length: 13 residues. The CDR3, as DNA: TGTGCCACCGCTAACGGGGGGGGGACTGAAGCTTTCTTT. It translates to CATANGGGTEAFF.

This clone was counted once. This chain uses TRBV3-1 (or the pseudogene TRBV3-2) with TRBJ1-3, with 7 bases aligning to TRBD1. V shed 3 bases and J 10 bases; nucleotides not matched to a gene: 18. The CDR3 is made up of 17 amino acids. Germline V gene lookup returns CDR1 LGHDT and CDR2 YNNKEL (reference sequence). In DNA form, the CDR3 reads TGTGCCAGCAGCCAGCGGATGGGACAGCGACGACTATCTACCATATATTTT. This encodes CASSQRMGQRRLSTIYF.

This clone turned up a few times. The chain joins TRBV19 to TRBJ1-3; no firm D call. The CDR3 totals 13 residues. CDR1 LNHDA and CDR2 SQIVND come from the germline V gene (reference sequence). V was cut by 3 bases and J by 3 bases, with 6 bases left in between. The CDR3 sequence: CASSISFGNTIYF. CDR3 nucleotide sequence: TGTGCCAGTAGTATCTCGTTTGGAAACACCATATATTTT.

This clone was detected only once. The chain employs TRBV5-6 and TRBJ2-7; D call uncertain. V was clipped by 1 base and J by 3 bases, with 17 bases between them. The germline V gene encodes CDR1 SGHDT and CDR2 YYEEEE. This CDR3 is built from 16 residues. CDR3 sequence reads: CASSLLPQHSYYEQYF. The CDR3 DNA follows: TGTGCCAGCAGCTTGTTGCCCCAACATAGCTACTACGAGCAGTACTTC.